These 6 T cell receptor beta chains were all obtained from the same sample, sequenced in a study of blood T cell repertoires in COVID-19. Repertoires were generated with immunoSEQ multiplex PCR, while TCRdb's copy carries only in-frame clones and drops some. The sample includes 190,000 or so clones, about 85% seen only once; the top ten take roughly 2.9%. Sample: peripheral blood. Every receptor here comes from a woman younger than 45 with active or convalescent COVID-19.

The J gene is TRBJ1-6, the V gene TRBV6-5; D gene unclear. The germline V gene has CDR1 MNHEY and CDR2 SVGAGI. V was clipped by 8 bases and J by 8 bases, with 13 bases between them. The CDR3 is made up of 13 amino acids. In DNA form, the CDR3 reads TGTGCCAGCCGGGGAATCTCGCATTCACCCCTCCACTTT. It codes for CASRGISHSPLHF.

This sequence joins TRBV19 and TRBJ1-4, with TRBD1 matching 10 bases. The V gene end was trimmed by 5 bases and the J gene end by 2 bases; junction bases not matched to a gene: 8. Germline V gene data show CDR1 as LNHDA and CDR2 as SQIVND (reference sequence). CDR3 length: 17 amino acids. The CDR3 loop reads CASSPRDRGVTNEKLFF. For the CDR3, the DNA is TGTGCCAGTAGTCCCCGGGACAGGGGTGTGACTAATGAAAAACTGTTTTTT.

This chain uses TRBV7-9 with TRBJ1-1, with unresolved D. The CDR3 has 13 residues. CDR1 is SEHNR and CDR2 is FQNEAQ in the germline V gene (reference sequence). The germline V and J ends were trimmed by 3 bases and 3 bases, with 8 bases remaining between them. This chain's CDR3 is CASSFESDTEAFF. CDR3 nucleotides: TGTGCCAGCAGCTTCGAGTCGGACACTGAAGCTTTCTTT.

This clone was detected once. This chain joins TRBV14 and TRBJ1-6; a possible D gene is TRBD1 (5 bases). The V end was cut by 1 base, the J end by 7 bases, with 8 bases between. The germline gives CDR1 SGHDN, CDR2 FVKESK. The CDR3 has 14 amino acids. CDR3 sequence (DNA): TGTGCCAGCAGCCAAGTCAGGGCGAATTCACCCCTCCACTTT. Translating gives CASSQVRANSPLHF.

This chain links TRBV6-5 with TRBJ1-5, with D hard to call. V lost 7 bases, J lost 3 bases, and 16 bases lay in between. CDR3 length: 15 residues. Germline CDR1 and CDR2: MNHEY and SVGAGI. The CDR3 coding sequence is TGTGCCAGCACCGGGTCCACGGTCCACAATCAGCCCCAGCATTTT. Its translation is CASTGSTVHNQPQHF.

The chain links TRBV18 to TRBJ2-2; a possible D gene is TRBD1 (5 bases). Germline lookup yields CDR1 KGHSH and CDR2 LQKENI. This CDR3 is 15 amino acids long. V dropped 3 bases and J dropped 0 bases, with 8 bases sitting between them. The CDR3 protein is CASSPQGANTGELFF. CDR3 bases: TGTGCCAGCTCACCCCAAGGGGCGAACACCGGGGAGCTGTTTTTT.